The entry below gives a single T cell receptor beta chain sequence along with its context. What it recognizes is unknown. The sample carries other DNA sequences with the same CDR3. This entry belongs to a study of shared clonotypes between healthy human individuals. Study-level results: Larger estimated richness was generally recorded for naive subsets relative to memory subsets.

Naive CD8 cells lacked CD45RO and underwent positive selection for CCR7, leaving out terminally differentiated effector memory CD45RA+ cells. Profiling relied on immunoSEQ multiplex PCR, and the TCRdb table lists in-frame clones only, not all of them. Of some 2,000,000 clones listed, just under 95% are singletons. The V gene's germline CDR1 is LNHDA and CDR2 SQIVND (reference sequence). There are 15 residues in the CDR3. V lost 5 bases to trimming and J lost 2 bases; unmatched junction nucleotides: 6. The sample consisted of naive CD8+ T cells sorted from blood. V usage is TRBV19 and J usage is TRBJ1-5, with 7 bases matching TRBD1. This sequence originates from a man aged 18-30 years in good health. The CDR3 protein is CASSPDREGNQPQHF. In DNA, the CDR3 is TGTGCCAGTAGTCCTGACAGGGAGGGCAATCAGCCCCAGCATTTT.